The 8 T cell receptor beta chains below were found in one sample sequenced in a study of T cells after yellow fever vaccination. TCRdb passed the 5' RACE reads through MiXCR, listing each CDR3 protein once. Of approximately 450,000 distinct CDR3 sequences in the sample, 18% were seen once. The material was PBMCs, obtained before the yellow fever booster vaccination. The source is a man between 18 and 35 years old who received the YFV17D yellow fever vaccine.

The chain employs TRBV5-1 and TRBJ2-6, with 7 bases aligning to TRBD1. Germline V gene sequence: CDR1 SGHRS, CDR2 YFSETQ. J gave up 4 bases and V 3 bases, and 19 bases lay outside the gene matches. This CDR3 region has 20 residues. The DNA for the CDR3 is TGCGCCAGCAGCTCAGAAGGACAGGTTATTCCCATAGAAGGGGCCAACGTCCTGACTTTC. Translated, it gives CASSSEGQVIPIEGANVLTF.

The table lists this clonotype with a few counts. V and J are TRBV7-9 and TRBJ2-5; D assignment may be TRBD1 or TRBD2 (6 bases each). Trimming shortened V by 0 bases and J by 5 bases, and 13 bases separated the two germline ends. Germline CDR1 SEHNR, CDR2 FQNEAQ (reference sequence). This CDR3 spans 15 amino acids. The CDR3 sequence: CASSLARGGGETQYF. The CDR3 coding sequence is TGTGCCAGCAGCTTAGCGCGTGGAGGGGGGGAGACCCAGTACTTC.

V is TRBV4-1 and J is TRBJ1-2, with D possibly TRBD1 on 5 matching bases. The V end lost 0 bases, the J end lost 6 bases, and 11 bases lay between the germline ends. The CDR3 totals 14 residues. The germline V gene has CDR1 MGHRA and CDR2 YSYEKL. The DNA of the CDR3 is TGCGCCAGCAGCCAAGATGAGGGGAGGAATGGCTACACCTTC. It is translated as CASSQDEGRNGYTF.

This clonotype was detected only a few times. The chain carries TRBV3-1 and TRBJ1-1, with D uncertain. Per germline, CDR1 LGHDT and CDR2 YNNKEL (reference sequence). This CDR3 region has 13 residues. Trimming stripped 5 bases from V and 0 bases from J, with 7 bases between. The CDR3: CASSSSLNTEAFF. In DNA form, the CDR3 reads TGTGCCAGCAGCTCTAGCCTGAACACTGAAGCTTTCTTT.

This chain connects TRBV27 to TRBJ1-5; TRBD1 matches 9 bases. The CDR3 sequence is 14 residues long. Germline V gene data show CDR1 as MNHEY and CDR2 as SMNVEV (reference sequence). The V segment lost 8 bases and the J segment 5 bases; nucleotides outside the gene matches: 7. CDR3 DNA sequence: TGTGCCAGCGGGGACAGGGCGGAGTATCAGCCCCAGCATTTT. Amino acid sequence: CASGDRAEYQPQHF.

In this sample, this clonotype turned up a few times. The chain recombines TRBV5-6 with TRBJ1-2; no clear D gene. The CDR3 covers 14 residues. Germline assignment: CDR1 SGHDT and CDR2 YYEEEE. Trimming left V 2 bases short and J 8 bases short, with 16 bases between. CDR3 DNA sequence: TGTGCCAGCAGCTTAATGGCCTCCAGGAGAGGCTACACCTTC. Its protein product is CASSLMASRRGYTF.

The V and J genes are TRBV6-5 and TRBJ2-3; no clear D. Germline V CDR1 and CDR2: MNHEY, SVGAGI. V was shortened by 7 bases and J by 1 base, with 15 bases between the two germline ends. The CDR3 is 15 residues long. CDR3: CASKSGWAGTDTQYF. The CDR3 DNA is TGTGCCAGCAAATCCGGGTGGGCGGGCACAGATACGCAGTATTTT.

This chain uses TRBV11-2 with TRBJ1-2, with 8 bases lining up with TRBD1. With 3 bases clipped from V and 7 bases from J, the junction kept 4 bases outside the gene matches. The CDR3 is made up of 13 amino acids. Per the germline V gene, CDR1 is SGHAT and CDR2 is FQNNGV. The CDR3 coding sequence is TGTGCCAGCAGCTTTAAGACAGGGGCTGGCTACACCTTC. Residues: CASSFKTGAGYTF. The whole variable domain, remainder taken from reference TRBV11-2 and TRBJ1-2, is EAGVAQSPRYKIIEKRQSVAFWCNPISGHATLYWYQQILGQGPKLLIQFQNNGVVDDSQLPKDRFSAERLKGVDSTLKIQPAKLEDSAVYLCASSFKTGAGYTFGSGTRLTVV.